Described below is a single TCR beta chain sequence and its context. Its antigen is unknown. The same CDR3 arises from other DNA sequences in this sample as well. CDR3 length equals 14 residues. The ends were cut back, 3 bases at V and 2 bases at J, with 7 bases in the middle. Germline CDR1 is SEHNR and CDR2 is FQNEAQ (reference sequence). DNA at roughly 0.2 ug, 25,000 to 35,000 T cell genomes, went into sorted-subset replicate PCRs. Libraries were prepared by immunoSEQ multiplex PCR; TCRdb keeps only in-frame clonotypes and omits some of them. The sample records over a million clones, 75% to 85% being singletons. This sample is drawn from a study of shared clonotypes between healthy human individuals. General study results and limits: Rarefaction revealed incomplete sorted-subset sequencing despite large depth. With several donors compared, 5% to 5.5% of naive CD4 clonotypes were shared.

Sequencing used memory CD4+ T cells from PBMCs. Subset here: CD45RA-negative fraction. The chain is built from TRBV7-9 and TRBJ1-4, with D tentatively TRBD1 (5 bases). This TCR was recovered from a man aged 18 to 30 in good health. Some clones in this sample may be carry-over from other donors' samples. DNA of the CDR3: TGTGCCAGCAGCTTGGGGGGGACTAATGAAAAACTGTTTTTT. Amino acids: CASSLGGTNEKLFF.